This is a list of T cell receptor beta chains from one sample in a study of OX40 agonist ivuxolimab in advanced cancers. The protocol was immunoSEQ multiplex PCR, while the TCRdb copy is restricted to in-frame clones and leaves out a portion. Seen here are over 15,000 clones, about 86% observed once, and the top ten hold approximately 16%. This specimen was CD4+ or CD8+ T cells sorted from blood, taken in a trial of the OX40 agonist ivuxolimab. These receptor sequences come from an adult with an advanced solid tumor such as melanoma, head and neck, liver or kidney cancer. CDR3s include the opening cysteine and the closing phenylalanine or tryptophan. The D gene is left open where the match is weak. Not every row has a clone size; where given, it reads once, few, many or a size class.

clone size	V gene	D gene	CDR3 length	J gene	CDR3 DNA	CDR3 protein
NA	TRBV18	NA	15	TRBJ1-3	TGTGCCAGCTCACCACCATCCAGATCGGGAAACACCATATATTTT	CASSPPSRSGNTIYF
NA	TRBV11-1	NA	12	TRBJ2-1	TGTGCCAGCAGCCACGTAGGGGATGAGCAGTTCTTC	CASSHVGDEQFF
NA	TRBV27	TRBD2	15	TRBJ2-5	TGTGCCAGCAGCTCCACTAGCGGGGGGAAAGAGACCCAGTACTTC	CASSSTSGGKETQYF
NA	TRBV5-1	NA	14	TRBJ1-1	TGCGCCAGCAGCTTGCAGGGGATGAACACTGAAGCTTTCTTT	CASSLQGMNTEAFF
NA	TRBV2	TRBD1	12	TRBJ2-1	TGTGCCAGCAGTGGTGGCGGGACAGGGTGGTTCTTC	CASSGGGTGWFF
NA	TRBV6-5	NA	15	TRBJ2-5	TGTGCCAGCAGGAACACGGGCCAATCGGGGGAGACCCAGTACTTC	CASRNTGQSGETQYF
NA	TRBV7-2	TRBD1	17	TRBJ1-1	TGTGCCAGCAGCTTAGGTCCGTCCAGGGGGCTTAACACTGAAGCTTTCTTT	CASSLGPSRGLNTEAFF
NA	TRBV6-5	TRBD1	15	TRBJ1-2	TGTGCCAGCAGTTACTCCCGACAGGGTAGCTATGGCTACACCTTC	CASSYSRQGSYGYTF
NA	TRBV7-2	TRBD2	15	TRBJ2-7	TGTGCCAGCAGCTTAGGGGGGGGACTAGCGATCGAGCAGTACTTC	CASSLGGGLAIEQYF
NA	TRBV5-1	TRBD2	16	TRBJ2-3	TGCGCCAGCAGCCCCTCACGGGGGGTGGGCACAGATACGCAGTATTTT	CASSPSRGVGTDTQYF
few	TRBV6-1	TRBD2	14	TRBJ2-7	TGTGCCAGCAGTGCTAGCGGGAGCTCCTACGAGCAGTACTTC	CASSASGSSYEQYF
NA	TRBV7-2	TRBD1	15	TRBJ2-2	TGTGCCAGCAGCCGGGACAGGGCGAACACCGGGGAGCTGTTTTTT	CASSRDRANTGELFF
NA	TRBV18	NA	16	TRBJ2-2	TGTGCCAGCTCACCAATCCGGAGTGGCAACACCGGGGAGCTGTTTTTT	CASSPIRSGNTGELFF
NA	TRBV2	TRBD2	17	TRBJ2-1	TGTGCCAGCAGTGAATCCTGGACTAGCGGGGGCTACAATGAGCAGTTCTTC	CASSESWTSGGYNEQFF
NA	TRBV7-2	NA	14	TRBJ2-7	TGTGCCAGCAGCTTAGCGTTGGGGGGATACGAGCAGTACTTC	CASSLALGGYEQYF
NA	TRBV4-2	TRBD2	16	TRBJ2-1	TGTGCCAGCAGCCAAGTCCTCGGACTAGCGGGGACAGCGCAGTTCTTC	CASSQVLGLAGTAQFF
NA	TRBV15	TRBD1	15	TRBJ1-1	TGTGCCACCAGCCGCGAGACAGGGGGGATCACTGAAGCTTTCTTT	CATSRETGGITEAFF
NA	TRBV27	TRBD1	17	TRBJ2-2	TGTGCCAGCAGTGTCCCCGGGGGACAGGGGTCCCCCGGGGAGCTGTTTTTT	CASSVPGGQGSPGELFF
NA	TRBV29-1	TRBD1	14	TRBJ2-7	TGCAGCGTTGCGGATACAGGGGTATCCTACGAGCAGTACTTC	CSVADTGVSYEQYF
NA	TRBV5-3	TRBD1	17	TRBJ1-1	TGTGCCAGAAGCGGGGACGGGACAGGAGTAGAACAGGCTGAAGCTTTCTTT	CARSGDGTGVEQAEAFF
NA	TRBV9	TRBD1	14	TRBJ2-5	TGTGCCAGCAGCGTAGAAGGACAGGAAGAGACCCAGTACTTC	CASSVEGQEETQYF
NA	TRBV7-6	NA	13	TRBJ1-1	TGTGCCAGCAGCGGAGACACAAACACTGAAGCTTTCTTT	CASSGDTNTEAFF
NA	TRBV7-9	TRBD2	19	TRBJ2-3	TGTGCCAGCAGCAAAGGGAGACTAGCGGGAGAACGTGTGGCAGATACGCAGTATTTT	CASSKGRLAGERVADTQYF
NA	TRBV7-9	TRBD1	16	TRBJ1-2	TGTGCCAGCAGCTTAGGATCGGGACAGGGGGCTGGTGGCTACACCTTC	CASSLGSGQGAGGYTF
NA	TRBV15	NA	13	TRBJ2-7	TGTGCCACCAGCAGCTGGCGGGGCTACGAGCAGTACTTC	CATSSWRGYEQYF
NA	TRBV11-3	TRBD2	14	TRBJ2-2	TGTGCCAGCACCTTGGGGGGGGAAGCCGGGGAGCTGTTTTTT	CASTLGGEAGELFF